The 17 T cell receptor beta chains below come from one sample, sequenced in a study of blood T cell repertoires in COVID-19. Sequencing was performed with immunoSEQ multiplex PCR; in TCRdb, only in-frame clones are kept and a portion is missing. The repertoire has about 220,000 clones, approximately 80% of them found once; the top ten carry over 2%. Sequencing was done on a sample of peripheral blood. These receptors all stem from a man aged 40-49 years who had recovered from COVID-19.

V is TRBV6-1 and J is TRBJ1-1; TRBD1 might be the D (6 bases). Trimming removed 5 bases at V and 1 base at J, with 14 bases between. CDR3 size: 15 residues. CDR1 is MNHNS, CDR2 SASEGT, per germline. The CDR3 reads CASSWKGHSNTEAFF. In nucleotides, the CDR3 is TGTGCCAGCAGTTGGAAGGGACACTCGAACACTGAAGCTTTCTTT.

J is TRBJ1-5 and V is TRBV18; D is perhaps TRBD1 (5 bases). Germline V gene lookup returns CDR1 KGHSH and CDR2 LQKENI. The V gene lost 3 bases and the J gene lost 5 bases, with 11 bases spanning the gap. This CDR3 region has 14 residues. The CDR3 reads CASSPRVADQPQHF. The CDR3, as DNA: TGTGCCAGCTCACCCAGGGTAGCCGATCAGCCCCAGCATTTT.

This clone appeared once. This rearrangement joins TRBV25-1 to TRBJ2-7; weak D call: TRBD2 (6 bases). The CDR3 has 15 amino acids. V was clipped by 3 bases and J by 3 bases, with 15 bases between them. Germline V CDR1 and CDR2: MGHDK, SYGVNS. CDR3 DNA sequence: TGTGCCAGCAGTGATACCCCCTCCGGGGGCTACGAGCAGTACTTC. Its translation: CASSDTPSGGYEQYF.

The chain combines TRBV4-1 with TRBJ2-1, with a possible D match to TRBD2 (6 bases). Germline assignment: CDR1 MGHRA and CDR2 YSYEKL. The CDR3 contains 13 residues. Trimming removed 4 bases from V and 10 bases from J, with 14 bases in between. Here the CDR3 DNA reads TGCGCCAGCAGCCTCGGGCGGGGCCGAGAGCAGTTCTTC. It specifies CASSLGRGREQFF.

The chain combines TRBV27 with TRBJ2-2, with 8 bases lining up with TRBD2. Germline CDR1 MNHEY, CDR2 SMNVEV (reference sequence). This CDR3 comprises 16 residues. Unmatched junction bases numbered 8, after V lost 3 bases and J lost 5 bases. The CDR3 loop is CASSFVSGGPTGELFF. The CDR3 bases are TGTGCCAGCAGTTTTGTTTCGGGAGGGCCGACCGGGGAGCTGTTTTTT.

This clone has just one count. The chain combines TRBV18 with TRBJ1-4; D not resolved. This CDR3 contains 15 residues. Trimming took 2 bases from V and 0 from J, leaving 7 bases between them. Looked up from germline, CDR1 is KGHSH and CDR2 is LQKENI. The CDR3 sequence is CASSPNRATNEKLFF. CDR3 sequence (DNA): TGTGCCAGCTCACCAAACCGGGCAACTAATGAAAAACTGTTTTTT.

V and J are TRBV4-1 and TRBJ2-6; TRBD2 aligns across 7 bases. The V segment lost 4 bases and the J segment 4 bases; nucleotides outside the gene matches: 7. The germline V gene has CDR1 MGHRA and CDR2 YSYEKL. The CDR3 sequence is 16 residues long. The chain's CDR3 is CASSRGGFGGANVLTF. CDR3 coding DNA: TGCGCCAGCAGCCGGGGAGGGTTTGGCGGGGCCAACGTCCTGACTTTC.

The chain links TRBV5-6 to TRBJ2-3; possible D gene TRBD1, 5 bases. The CDR3 consists of 13 residues. V lost 6 bases and J 5 bases, leaving 13 bases between the germline ends. From germline, CDR1 is SGHDT and CDR2 YYEEEE. CDR3 bases: TGTGCCAGCACCGATTGGGGCCGAGATACGCAGTATTTT. Translating it yields CASTDWGRDTQYF.

This clone was seen more than once but under ten times. CDR3 nucleotide sequence: TGTGCCAGCAGCGGTAGCGGGAATTACGAGCAGTACTTC. It translates to CASSGSGNYEQYF. The V gene is TRBV3-1 (or the pseudogene TRBV3-2), the J gene TRBJ2-7, with 8 nucleotides matching TRBD2. In germline, CDR1 is LGHDT, CDR2 YNNKEL (reference sequence). After removal of 5 bases from V and 4 bases from J, the junction contained 4 bases not matched to a gene. There are 13 residues in the CDR3.

The chain carries TRBV6-6 and TRBJ2-7; 9 bases line up with TRBD1. This CDR3 comprises 13 residues. J lost 2 bases, V lost 7 bases, and 3 bases had no gene match. Germline V lookup: CDR1 MNHNY, CDR2 SVGAGI (reference sequence). CDR3 protein: CASTGTGTYEQYF. The CDR3 DNA follows: TGTGCCAGCACCGGGACAGGGACCTACGAGCAGTACTTC.

This clone was seen a single time. The rearrangement uses TRBV5-5 and TRBJ2-7; 7 bases line up with TRBD1. The CDR3 is 15 amino acids. V lost 5 bases, J lost 3 bases, and 11 bases stayed unmatched. Per germline, CDR1 SGHKS and CDR2 YYEKEE (reference sequence). CDR3 protein: CASSQRQGSGYEQYF. As DNA, the CDR3 is TGTGCCAGCAGTCAAAGACAGGGATCCGGCTACGAGCAGTACTTC.

V gene TRBV13 combines with J gene TRBJ2-5; tentatively, D is TRBD2 (5 bases). This CDR3 region has 12 residues. Germline-derived CDR1 and CDR2 are PRHDT and FYEKMQ (reference sequence). V dropped 8 bases and J dropped 5 bases, with 12 bases sitting between them. CDR3 in amino acids: CASGGHEETQYF. The DNA of the CDR3 is TGTGCCAGCGGCGGGCATGAGGAGACCCAGTACTTC. Looking up the rest from reference TRBV13 and TRBJ2-5 gives the full variable domain: AAGVIQSPRHLIKEKRETATLKCYPIPRHDTVYWYQQGPGQDPQFLISFYEKMQSDKGSIPDRFSAQQFSDYHSELNMSSLELGDSALYFCASGGHEETQYFGPGTRLLVL.

This chain uses TRBV2 with TRBJ1-5, with D possibly TRBD1 on 5 matching bases. Per germline, CDR1 SNHLY and CDR2 FYNNEI. The V gene lost 6 bases and the J gene lost 1 base, with 7 bases spanning the gap. The CDR3 length is 13 residues. The CDR3 DNA follows: TGTGCCAGCAGGGGGGGGAGCAATCAGCCCCAGCATTTT. The encoded protein is CASRGGSNQPQHF.

The chain has TRBV27 and TRBJ1-1; TRBD1 agrees at 8 bases. The V gene end was trimmed by 6 bases and the J gene end by 6 bases; junction bases not matched to a gene: 12. The CDR3 extends over 15 amino acids. Germline V gives CDR1 MNHEY, CDR2 SMNVEV (reference sequence). CDR3 DNA: TGTGCCAGCAGCCCGGGGACAGGTTTCGTCGCTGAAGCTTTCTTT. Residues: CASSPGTGFVAEAFF.

This chain uses TRBV5-4 with TRBJ2-1; 13 positions agree with TRBD2. J was trimmed by 5 bases and V by 1 base; bases with no gene match: 3. Germline V CDR1 and CDR2: SGHNT, YYREEE (reference sequence). This CDR3 comprises 16 residues. CDR3 in amino acids: CASSLRTSGGDNEQFF. CDR3 bases: TGTGCCAGCAGCTTGAGGACTAGCGGGGGTGACAATGAGCAGTTCTTC.

The chain carries TRBV4-3 and TRBJ1-2; D is unclear. CDR1 and CDR2 (germline): LGHNA, YSLEER. V lost 0 bases and J lost 0, with 8 bases in between. This CDR3 has 15 amino acids. The CDR3: CASSQEVATNYGYTF. CDR3 DNA sequence: TGCGCCAGCAGCCAAGAGGTGGCAACTAACTATGGCTACACCTTC.

DNA of the CDR3: TGTGCCAGCAGTTTAAACAGGGGGCGGGAGACCCAGTACTTC. Translating gives CASSLNRGRETQYF. This chain uses TRBV27 with TRBJ2-5, with 9 bases fitting TRBD1. V trimming: 2 bases; J trimming: 5 bases; junction bases outside the gene matches: 3. The germline V gene has CDR1 MNHEY and CDR2 SMNVEV (reference sequence). The CDR3 is made up of 14 amino acids.